The 17 T cell receptor beta chains reported below all come from one sample, sequenced in a study of blood T cell repertoires in COVID-19. TCRdb's table, derived via immunoSEQ multiplex PCR, lists solely in-frame clones and lacks some. The sample includes 250,000 or so clones, 84% of them seen just once. The source material was peripheral blood. These receptors were obtained from a woman between 40 and 50 years old who had recovered from COVID-19.

V usage is TRBV7-2 and J usage is TRBJ2-1, with TRBD1 matching over 7 bases. Germline V gene sequence: CDR1 SGHTA, CDR2 FQGNSA. The junction had 5 bases not matched to a gene; V was cut back by 4 bases and J by 2 bases. This CDR3 is 15 amino acids long. The CDR3 protein is CASSSTGIAYNEQFF. The CDR3 bases are TGTGCCAGCAGCTCGACAGGGATCGCCTACAATGAGCAGTTCTTC.

This clone was seen a handful of times. The CDR3 DNA is TGTGCCAGCAGCATATCGGACACCGGGGAGCTGTTTTTT. Translation: CASSISDTGELFF. This chain links TRBV5-4 with TRBJ2-2; no definite D call. V lost 4 bases and J 3 bases, leaving 7 bases between the germline ends. This CDR3 has 13 amino acids. Germline V CDR1 and CDR2: SGHNT, YYREEE (reference sequence).

The chain links TRBV13 to TRBJ1-1; D gene unclear. Germline values: CDR1 PRHDT, CDR2 FYEKMQ (reference sequence). This CDR3 is built from 12 residues. Between the trimmed V and J ends, which lost 4 bases and 3 bases, there was a span of 6 bases. CDR3 DNA sequence: TGTGCCAGCAGCTGGAGCGACACTGAAGCTTTCTTT. Amino acids: CASSWSDTEAFF.

The chain recombines TRBV5-4 with TRBJ2-3; 8 bases are shared with TRBD1. The V gene end was trimmed by 2 bases and the J gene end by 2 bases; junction bases not matched to a gene: 19. Germline V CDR1 and CDR2: SGHNT, YYREEE (reference sequence). CDR3 length: 20 residues. The CDR3 sequence is CASSFPDRVDGGLFTDTQYF. The CDR3 nucleotides are TGTGCCAGCAGCTTCCCGGACAGGGTCGACGGGGGTCTGTTCACAGATACGCAGTATTTT. Full variable domain (rest looked up from reference TRBV5-4 and TRBJ2-3): ETGVTQSPTHLIKTRGQQVTLRCSSQSGHNTVSWYQQALGQGPQFIFQYYREEENGRGNFPPRFSGLQFPNYSSELNVNALELDDSALYLCASSFPDRVDGGLFTDTQYFGPGTRLTVL.

In this sample, this clone turned up once. V usage is TRBV28 and J usage is TRBJ2-7; TRBD2 agrees at 8 bases. The CDR3 runs 15 residues. The trim removed 6 bases at V and 3 bases at J, leaving 10 bases unmatched. From germline, CDR1 is MDHEN and CDR2 SYDVKM. CDR3 amino acids: CASSRPGGESYEQYF. DNA of the CDR3: TGTGCCAGCAGCCGACCGGGGGGGGAAAGCTACGAGCAGTACTTC. The full variable domain, with the rest looked up from reference TRBV28 and TRBJ2-7, is DVKVTQSSRYLVKRTGEKVFLECVQDMDHENMFWYRQDPGLGLRLIYFSYDVKMKEKGDIPEGYSVSREKKERFSLILESASTNQTSMYLCASSRPGGESYEQYFGPGTRLTVT.

This clone showed up just once. V is TRBV28 and J is TRBJ2-5; D may be TRBD2 (6 bases). The CDR3 is 19 amino acids. Per the germline V gene, CDR1 is MDHEN and CDR2 is SYDVKM. With 5 bases removed from V and 3 bases from J, the gap between germline ends came to 28 bases. The CDR3 coding sequence is TGTGCCAGCAGTCCGAGCAGAATAACTCGACGGGGGTTAGAAGAGACCCAGTACTTC. Translation: CASSPSRITRRGLEETQYF.

The chain uses TRBV6-5 and TRBJ2-7, with TRBD1 as a possible D gene (5 bases). The CDR3 contains 14 residues. The V gene lost 2 bases and the J gene lost 4 bases, with 12 bases spanning the gap. In germline, CDR1 is MNHEY, CDR2 SVGAGI. This chain's CDR3 is CASSYIQGPYEQYF. The CDR3 region has the DNA TGTGCCAGCAGTTACATCCAGGGCCCTTACGAGCAGTACTTC.

The chain is built from TRBV6-5 and TRBJ1-5; no firm D call. This CDR3 has 15 residues. Trimming removed 3 bases from V and 0 bases from J, with 9 bases in between. Germline CDR1 MNHEY, CDR2 SVGAGI. CDR3 region: CASSYSQYSNQPQHF. CDR3 DNA: TGTGCCAGCAGTTATTCGCAGTATAGCAATCAGCCCCAGCATTTT.

This clone was seen once. The V call is TRBV7-2, the J call TRBJ2-7; possible D gene TRBD2, 5 bases. Germline V CDR1 and CDR2: SGHTA, FQGNSA. This CDR3 has 14 residues. V was shortened by 3 bases and J by 0 bases, with 9 bases between the two germline ends. Written as DNA, the CDR3 is TGTGCCAGCAGCTTGACGGGGAGCTCCTACGAGCAGTACTTC. It encodes CASSLTGSSYEQYF. The full variable domain, in which reference TRBV7-2 and TRBJ2-7 provide the parts outside the CDR3, is GAGVSQSPSNKVTEKGKDVELRCDPISGHTALYWYRQSLGQGLEFLIYFQGNSAPDKSGLPSDRFSAERTGGSVSTLTIQRTQQEDSAVYLCASSLTGSSYEQYFGPGTRLTVT.

The rearrangement joins TRBV27 to TRBJ1-6, with TRBD1 identical over 10 bases. With 7 bases clipped from V and 10 bases from J, the junction kept 7 bases outside the gene matches. The CDR3 loop spans 14 amino acids. From germline, CDR1 is MNHEY and CDR2 SMNVEV (reference sequence). The CDR3 loop is CASTGTGETSPLHF. The CDR3, as DNA: TGTGCCAGCACCGGGACAGGGGAGACGTCACCCCTCCACTTT.

The genes are TRBV2 and TRBJ1-2, with D tentatively TRBD1 (5 bases). The germline V gene has CDR1 SNHLY and CDR2 FYNNEI. The CDR3 contains 14 residues. The V gene lost 1 base and the J gene lost 6 bases, with 12 bases spanning the gap. The CDR3 spells CASSEDWGRHGYTF. DNA of the CDR3: TGTGCCAGCAGTGAAGATTGGGGCCGGCATGGCTACACCTTC. Filled out from reference TRBV2 and TRBJ1-2, the complete variable domain reads EPEVTQTPSHQVTQMGQEVILRCVPISNHLYFYWYRQILGQKVEFLVSFYNNEISEKSEIFDDQFSVERPDGSNFTLKIRSTKLEDSAMYFCASSEDWGRHGYTFGSGTRLTVV.

The chain is built from TRBV19 and TRBJ2-5, with 11 bases that match TRBD1. This CDR3 comprises 13 residues. Looked up from germline, CDR1 is LNHDA and CDR2 is SQIVND (reference sequence). After removal of 8 bases from V and 5 bases from J, the junction contained 4 bases not matched to a gene. CDR3 sequence reads: CASGTGGWETQYF. The DNA for the CDR3 is TGTGCCAGTGGGACAGGGGGTTGGGAGACCCAGTACTTC.

This clone was recorded a few times. The chain couples TRBV7-2 to TRBJ1-5, with TRBD1 matching over 7 bases. Germline CDR1 is SGHTA and CDR2 is FQGNSA. This CDR3 has 17 amino acids. The V segment lost 5 bases and the J segment 3 bases; nucleotides outside the gene matches: 13. CDR3 protein: CASSKRAGQDINQPQHF. In DNA form, the CDR3 reads TGTGCCAGCAGCAAGAGGGCCGGACAGGATATCAATCAGCCCCAGCATTTT.

The chain has TRBV28 and TRBJ2-3; 12 bases are a match to TRBD1. This CDR3 has 16 amino acids. Losses at the gene ends were 4 bases for V and 4 bases for J; bases not matched to a gene: 6. Per germline, CDR1 MDHEN and CDR2 SYDVKM. The CDR3 DNA is TGTGCCAGCAGTTCAGGGGGACAGGGGGCGTCAGATACGCAGTATTTT. Its translation is CASSSGGQGASDTQYF.

The V gene is TRBV3-1 (or the pseudogene TRBV3-2), the J gene TRBJ2-7; TRBD1 matches at 7 bases. The V gene end was trimmed by 4 bases and the J gene end by 3 bases; junction bases not matched to a gene: 6. The CDR3 runs 14 residues. The V gene's germline CDR1 is LGHDT and CDR2 YNNKEL (reference sequence). DNA for the CDR3: TGTGCCAGCAGCCCTCGGACAGGTGGCTACGAGCAGTACTTC. It encodes CASSPRTGGYEQYF.

CDR3 DNA sequence: TGCGCCCCAACAGGGAGGGTAGAGACCCAGTACTTC. Translated, it gives CAPTGRVETQYF. V usage is TRBV10-2 and J usage is TRBJ2-5; TRBD2 might be the D (7 bases). The CDR3 totals 12 residues. Trimming took 11 bases from V and 4 from J, leaving 14 bases between them. Germline V gene data show CDR1 as WSHSY and CDR2 as SAAADI.

The chain joins TRBV19 to TRBJ1-4; D call uncertain. V was trimmed by 8 bases and J by 8 bases, leaving 21 bases between them. This CDR3 has 15 residues. CDR1 and CDR2 from the germline V gene are LNHDA and SQIVND (reference sequence). This CDR3 reads CASRETHSMREKLFF. As DNA, the CDR3 is TGTGCCAGTCGGGAGACACACTCGATGCGGGAAAAACTGTTTTTT. The full variable domain, rest sourced from reference TRBV19 and TRBJ1-4, is DGGITQSPKYLFRKEGQNVTLSCEQNLNHDAMYWYRQDPGQGLRLIYYSQIVNDFQKGDIAEGYSVSREKKESFPLTVTSAQKNPTAFYLCASRETHSMREKLFFGSGTQLSVL.